The clone carrying this T cell receptor (beta chain) was counted many times. The data are from a study of early T cells in non-severe SARS-CoV-2 infection. Looking at the study overall: Chains stayed unpaired after sequencing of bulk RNA from unsorted whole blood.

CDR3 length: 13 amino acids. V was clipped by 4 bases and J by 10 bases, with 16 bases between them. Per germline, CDR1 MDHEN and CDR2 SYDVKM. The TCR library protocol was used to attach unique molecular identifiers. These identifiers were attached to individual cDNA molecules. TCRdb itself ran the 5' RACE reads through MiXCR, one entry per CDR3 protein. The table has 70,000 or so distinct CDR3 sequences, 10% to 15% seen once. This sequence originates from an adult who was a healthcare worker with PCR-confirmed SARS-CoV-2 infection or an uninfected control (not recorded which). This chain links TRBV28 with TRBJ1-1; D perhaps matches TRBD1 (6 bases). The sample was whole blood. The CDR3 coding sequence is TGTGCCAGCAGTTCGACAGGTTCGAGGGGAGCTTTCTTT. Translated, it gives CASSSTGSRGAFF.